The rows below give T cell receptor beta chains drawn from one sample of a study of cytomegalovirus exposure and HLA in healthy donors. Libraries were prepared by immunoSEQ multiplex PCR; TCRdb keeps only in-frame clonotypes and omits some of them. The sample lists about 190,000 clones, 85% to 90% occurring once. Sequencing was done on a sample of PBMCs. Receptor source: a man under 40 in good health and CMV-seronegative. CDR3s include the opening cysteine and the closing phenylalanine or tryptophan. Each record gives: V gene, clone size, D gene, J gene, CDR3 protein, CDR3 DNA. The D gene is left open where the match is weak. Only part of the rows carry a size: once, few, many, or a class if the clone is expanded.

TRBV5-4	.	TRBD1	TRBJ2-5	CASSRGGQGQETQYF	TGTGCCAGCAGCCGAGGAGGACAGGGGCAAGAGACCCAGTACTTC
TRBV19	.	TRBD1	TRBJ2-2	CASSKPGLTGKSGELFF	TGTGCCAGTAGTAAGCCAGGGTTGACAGGGAAGTCCGGGGAGCTGTTTTTT
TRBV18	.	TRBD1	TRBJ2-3	CASSSGTGTDTQYF	TGTGCCAGCTCCTCCGGGACAGGCACAGATACGCAGTATTTT
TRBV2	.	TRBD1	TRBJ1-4	CASSEWGTGPNEKLFF	TGTGCCAGCAGTGAATGGGGGACAGGACCTAATGAAAAACTGTTTTTT
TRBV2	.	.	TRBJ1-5	CASRLEAAAGDQPQHF	TGTGCCAGCAGGTTAGAGGCCGCGGCGGGGGATCAGCCCCAGCATTTT
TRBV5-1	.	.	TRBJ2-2	CASSDRVDGTGELFF	TGCGCCAGCAGCGACCGGGTCGATGGGACCGGGGAGCTGTTTTTT
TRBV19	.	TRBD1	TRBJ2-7	CASSSLGTVSYEQYF	TGTGCCAGTAGTAGCCTCGGGACAGTGTCCTACGAGCAGTACTTC
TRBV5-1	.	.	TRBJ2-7	CASSLTDEQYF	TGCGCCAGCAGTTTAACGGACGAGCAGTACTTC
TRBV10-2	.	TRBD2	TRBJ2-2	CASSEPRTIAGATGELFF	TGCGCCAGCAGTGAGCCTAGGACCATAGCGGGGGCAACCGGGGAGCTGTTTTTT
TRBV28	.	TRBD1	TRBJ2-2	CASSSSGTGPPGELFF	TGTGCCAGCAGTTCATCCGGGACAGGGCCCCCCGGGGAGCTGTTTTTT
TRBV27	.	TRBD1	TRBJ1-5	CASRPQGVGNQPQHF	TGTGCCAGCAGACCACAGGGGGTAGGCAATCAGCCCCAGCATTTT
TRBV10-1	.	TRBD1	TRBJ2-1	CASSTGTGYRNEQFF	TGCGCCAGTAGTACCGGGACAGGGTATCGCAATGAGCAGTTCTTC
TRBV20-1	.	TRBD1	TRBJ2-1	CSANRGTEQFF	TGCAGTGCCAACAGGGGGACTGAGCAGTTCTTC
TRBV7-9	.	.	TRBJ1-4	CASSNGHGNEKLFF	TGTGCCAGCAGCAACGGACACGGAAATGAAAAACTGTTTTTT
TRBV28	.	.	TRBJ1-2	CASSSRTDYGYTF	TGTGCCAGCAGCTCTAGGACAGACTATGGCTACACCTTC
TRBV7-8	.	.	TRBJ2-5	CASSPAPARGTQYF	TGTGCCAGCAGTCCGGCCCCCGCTAGGGGGACCCAGTACTTC
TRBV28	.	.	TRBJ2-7	CASRASIYEQYF	TGTGCCAGCAGGGCTAGTATCTACGAGCAGTACTTC
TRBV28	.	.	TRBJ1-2	CASSLKQGRLYGYTF	TGTGCCAGCAGTTTAAAGCAGGGCCGACTCTATGGCTACACCTTC
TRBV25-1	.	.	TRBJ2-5	CASSSGPETQYF	TGTGCCAGCAGTTCAGGGCCAGAGACCCAGTACTTC
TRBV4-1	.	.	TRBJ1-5	CASSPSGQYSNQPQHF	TGCGCCAGCAGCCCATCCGGACAGTATAGCAATCAGCCCCAGCATTTT
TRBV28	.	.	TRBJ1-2	CASSRPEGYTF	TGTGCCAGCAGCCGCCCCGAGGGCTACACCTTC
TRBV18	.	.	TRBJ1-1	CASSPRDSLRSEAFF	TGTGCCAGCTCACCACGGGACTCCCTCCGGTCTGAAGCTTTCTTT
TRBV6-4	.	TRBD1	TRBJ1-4	CASRKTGASQLFF	TGTGCCAGCAGGAAGACAGGGGCGAGTCAACTGTTTTTT
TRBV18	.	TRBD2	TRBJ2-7	CASSPTGGLKYEQYF	TGTGCCAGCTCACCCACGGGGGGGCTGAAATACGAGCAGTACTTC
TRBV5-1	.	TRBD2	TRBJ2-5	CASSLELAGGYQETQYF	TGCGCCAGCAGCTTGGAACTAGCGGGGGGGTACCAAGAGACCCAGTACTTC
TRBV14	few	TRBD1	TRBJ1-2	CASSRTRQGANYGYTF	TGTGCCAGCAGCCGAACCCGACAGGGAGCTAACTATGGCTACACCTTC
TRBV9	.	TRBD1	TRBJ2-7	CASSGGQGASYEQYF	TGTGCCAGCAGCGGGGGACAGGGAGCATCCTACGAGCAGTACTTC
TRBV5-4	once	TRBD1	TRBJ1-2	CASSLGDRLKGYTF	TGTGCCAGCAGCTTGGGGGACAGGTTAAAGGGCTACACCTTC
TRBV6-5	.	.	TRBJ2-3	CASPRQSTDTQYF	TGTGCCAGCCCCCGCCAGTCCACAGATACGCAGTATTTT
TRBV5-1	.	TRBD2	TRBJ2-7	CASSLASGGISYEQYF	TGCGCCAGCAGCTTGGCTAGCGGGGGGATCTCCTACGAGCAGTACTTC
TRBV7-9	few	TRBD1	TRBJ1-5	CASSFLDRGLRGSNQPQHF	TGTGCCAGCAGCTTTCTGGACAGGGGGTTGAGAGGGAGCAATCAGCCCCAGCATTTT
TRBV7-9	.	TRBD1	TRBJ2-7	CSSSLGTGGLGEQYF	TGTTCCAGCAGCTTAGGCACAGGGGGCCTGGGCGAGCAGTACTTC
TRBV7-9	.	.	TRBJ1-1	CASSWTVEAFF	TGTGCCAGCAGCTGGACAGTTGAAGCTTTCTTT
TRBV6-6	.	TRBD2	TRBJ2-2	CASSYPGGNTGELFF	TGTGCCAGCAGTTACCCGGGGGGGAACACCGGGGAGCTGTTTTTT
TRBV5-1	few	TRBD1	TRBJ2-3	CASSSGQVSPTDTQYF	TGCGCCAGCAGCTCGGGACAGGTGAGCCCCACAGATACGCAGTATTTT
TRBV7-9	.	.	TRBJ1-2	CASSSRGYYGYTF	TGTGCCAGCAGCTCCCGGGGATACTATGGCTACACCTTC
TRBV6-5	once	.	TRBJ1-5	CASSLVGGANQPQHF	TGTGCCAGCAGTCTGGTAGGGGGGGCGAATCAGCCCCAGCATTTT
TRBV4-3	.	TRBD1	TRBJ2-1	CASSQWTGTGNEQFF	TGCGCCAGCAGCCAGTGGACAGGGACGGGAAATGAGCAGTTCTTC
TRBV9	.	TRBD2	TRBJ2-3	CASSGLAIIGNDTQYF	TGTGCCAGCAGCGGACTAGCGATAATAGGTAATGATACGCAGTATTTT
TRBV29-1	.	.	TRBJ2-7	CSGGNDRNYEQYF	TGCAGCGGGGGTAATGACAGGAACTACGAGCAGTACTTC
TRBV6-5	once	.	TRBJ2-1	CASSLVGGGGEQFF	TGTGCCAGCAGTTTAGTCGGTGGGGGCGGGGAGCAGTTCTTC
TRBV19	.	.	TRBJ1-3	CASSISWRTEGSGNTIYF	TGTGCCAGTAGTATCTCTTGGCGGACCGAGGGCTCTGGAAACACCATATATTTT
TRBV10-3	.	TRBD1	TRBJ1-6	CAISEGTGWNSPLHF	TGTGCCATCAGTGAGGGGACAGGGTGGAATTCACCCCTCCACTTT
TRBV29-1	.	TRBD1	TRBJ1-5	CSVEYGQGGEPQHF	TGCAGCGTTGAATACGGACAGGGTGGCGAGCCCCAGCATTTT
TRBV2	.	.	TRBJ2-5	CASSEISPRETQYF	TGTGCCAGCAGTGAGATTAGCCCCCGAGAGACCCAGTACTTC